This T cell receptor beta chain emerged from a study of cytomegalovirus exposure and HLA in healthy donors. A multiplex PCR was run with 60 Vbeta primers and 13 Jbeta primers. Assay used: immunoSEQ multiplex PCR; TCRdb lists only in-frame clones, some missing. Of about 190,000 clones listed, 80% to 90% are singletons. Overall study findings and caveats: A later analysis showed TCR association rates differing by HLA locus, peaking at DRB1 and lowest at HLA-C. Later genetic work tied a missense DCLRE1C variant to beta-chain V and J trimming. Across donors, presence/absence analyses took sequencing depth to be roughly uniform. Generally TCR sequences proved uncommon, though certain public TCRs appeared in numerous donors.

This CDR3 has 19 residues. The V and J ends lost 3 bases and 1 base, in that order; junction bases with no gene match: 15. Germline-derived CDR1 and CDR2 are SGDLS and YYNGEE. In this sample, this clone turned up once. The target antigen is unknown. This receptor was obtained from a male donor in good health and CMV-seronegative. The V and J genes are TRBV9 and TRBJ1-2; TRBD1 aligns across 10 bases. Input material: PBMCs. The CDR3 here is CASSAVIPGQGQLNYGYTF. The CDR3 DNA sequence: TGTGCCAGCAGCGCAGTAATTCCGGGACAGGGGCAACTTAACTATGGCTACACCTTC.